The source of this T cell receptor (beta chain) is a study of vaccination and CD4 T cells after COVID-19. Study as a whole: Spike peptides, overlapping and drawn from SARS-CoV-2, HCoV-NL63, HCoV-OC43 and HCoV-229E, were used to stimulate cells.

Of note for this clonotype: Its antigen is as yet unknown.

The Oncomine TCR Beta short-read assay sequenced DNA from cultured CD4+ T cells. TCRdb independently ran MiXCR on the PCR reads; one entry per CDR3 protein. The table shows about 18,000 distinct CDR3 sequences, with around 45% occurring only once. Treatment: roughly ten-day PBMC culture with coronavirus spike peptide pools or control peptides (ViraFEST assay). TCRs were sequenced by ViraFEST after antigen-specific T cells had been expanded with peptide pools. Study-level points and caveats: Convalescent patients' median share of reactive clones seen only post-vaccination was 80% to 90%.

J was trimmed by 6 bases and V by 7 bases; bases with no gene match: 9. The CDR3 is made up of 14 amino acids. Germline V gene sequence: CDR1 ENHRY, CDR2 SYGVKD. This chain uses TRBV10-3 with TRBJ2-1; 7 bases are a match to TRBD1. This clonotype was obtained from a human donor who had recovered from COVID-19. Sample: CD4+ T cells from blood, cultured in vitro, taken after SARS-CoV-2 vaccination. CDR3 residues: CAITFDRVTNEQFF. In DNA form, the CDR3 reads TGTGCCATCACCTTTGACAGGGTCACCAATGAGCAGTTCTTC.